This TCR beta chain was documented in a study of CD8+ T cells in alopecia areata. Study-level background: At a dose of 5 to 10 mg twice daily, oral tofacitinib was given to treated patients.

Extraction and reverse transcription of RNA yielded cDNA as the sequencing template. Generated by immunoSEQ multiplex PCR, the TCRdb table keeps only in-frame clones and is missing some. The data hold approximately 180,000 clones, with roughly 53% observed a single time. Germline values: CDR1 GTSNPN, CDR2 SVGIG (reference sequence). Trimming stripped 4 bases from V and 2 bases from J, with 11 bases between. This CDR3 comprises 13 residues. Treatment defined: oral pan-JAK inhibitor, 5-10 mg twice daily. The rearrangement links TRBV30 to TRBJ1-1; tentatively, D is TRBD1 (6 bases). The sample consisted of CD8+ T cells sorted from blood, taken at week 24, from a patient treated with tofacitinib. This receptor was identified in a human donor with alopecia areata. CDR3 sequence: CAWNTGPNTEAFF. The CDR3 region has the DNA TGTGCCTGGAATACAGGGCCAAACACTGAAGCTTTCTTT.